This TCR beta chain stems from a study of T cells in Graves' hyperthyroidism and ophthalmopathy. Study in general: Before any treatment, at initial diagnosis, peripheral blood was collected.

Diagnoses were established using clinical symptoms, serum thyroxine and TRAb, thyroid ultrasound and orbital computed tomography. What was amplified from RNA transcripts were TCR beta CDR3 regions. First-round RT-PCR targeting the TCR CDR3 was performed with the HTBI primer set. Using its own MiXCR run on the multiplex PCR reads, TCRdb lists one record per CDR3 protein. The table includes 490,000 or so distinct CDR3 sequences, about 20% detected once. The sequence was collected from a woman between 70 and 85 years old with Graves' ophthalmopathy. Sequenced input: blood.

For the CDR3, the DNA is TGCAGTGCTAGAGTCCTAGCGGGAACGAATGAGCAGTTCTTC. This sequence encodes CSARVLAGTNEQFF. This sequence joins TRBV20-1 and TRBJ2-1; 9 bases align to TRBD2. Germline V gene data show CDR1 as DFQATT and CDR2 as SNEGSKA (reference sequence). The CDR3 extends over 14 amino acids. The ends lost 1 base at V and 7 bases at J; junction bases unmatched: 5.